This entry concerns a single TCR beta chain. This entry is derived from a study of blood T cell repertoires in COVID-19. TCRdb's copy holds only in-frame clones and misses some; the assay was immunoSEQ multiplex PCR. The sample consists of roughly 100,000 clones, 70% to 80% of them appearing once. This CDR3 region has 12 residues. V lost 4 bases and J 9 bases, leaving 9 bases between the germline ends. CDR1 and CDR2 (germline): MNHEY, SVGEGT. The V and J genes are TRBV6-2 or TRBV6-3 and TRBJ2-2; no reliable D call. This receptor was obtained from a woman of 80 years or more with active or convalescent COVID-19. Sequenced: peripheral blood. The CDR3 DNA reads TGTGCCAGCAGTTGGGCCCCCCGGGAGCTGTTTTTT. Its protein product is CASSWAPRELFF.